What follows are 21 T cell receptor beta chains derived from one specimen sequenced in a study of post-analysis software for immune sequencing data. Study results and limitations: Elevated frequency relative to controls characterized several TRBV segments in patients, TRBV5-6, TRBV5-1 and TRBV20-1 among them.

These receptors lack a known antigen. Unique molecular identifiers tagged the TCR beta cDNA libraries. TCRdb redid the calling of the PCR reads with MiXCR, one entry per CDR3 protein. The data show about half a million distinct CDR3 sequences, around 36% seen once. What was sequenced was blood. The receptor set was obtained from a girl aged 2 to 17 with multiple sclerosis.

This rearrangement joins TRBV10-3 to TRBJ1-4; TRBD1 matches at 9 bases. V shed 5 bases and J 6 bases; nucleotides not matched to a gene: 4. This CDR3 region has 14 residues. The V gene's germline CDR1 is ENHRY and CDR2 SYGVKD. CDR3 residues: CAISRTGVDEKLFF. The DNA of the CDR3 is TGTGCCATCAGTAGGACAGGGGTAGATGAAAAACTGTTTTTT.

The sample holds a few counts of this clonotype. This chain uses TRBV3-1 with TRBJ1-1; D ambiguous. The V gene lost 2 bases and the J gene lost 6 bases, with 19 bases spanning the gap. Per the germline V gene, CDR1 is LGHDT and CDR2 is YNNKEL (reference sequence). This CDR3 is 16 amino acids long. CDR3 region: CASSQRPHGLTPEAFF. The DNA for the CDR3 is TGTGCCAGCAGCCAAAGACCACACGGTTTGACTCCTGAAGCTTTCTTT.

This clonotype showed up just once. The chain carries TRBV27 and TRBJ1-5; TRBD1 matches 9 bases. Germline CDR1 reads MNHEY; CDR2 reads SMNVEV (reference sequence). The CDR3 has 20 residues. V trimming: 2 bases; J trimming: 0 bases; junction bases outside the gene matches: 14. The CDR3 DNA is TGTGCCAGCAGTTTAGGGGGGCCGGGACAGGGCCCTTATAGCAATCAGCCCCAGCATTTT. Translated: CASSLGGPGQGPYSNQPQHF.

J is TRBJ2-5 and V is TRBV20-1; TRBD1 matches 8 bases. With the DNA end fitting TRBJ2-7 better, the J assignment may be wrong. Germline lookup yields CDR1 DFQATT and CDR2 SNEGSKA (reference sequence). CDR3 length: 14 residues. DNA of the CDR3: TGCAGTGCTGGCCCGGACAGGGAAATATACGAGCAGTACTTC. It specifies CSAGPDREIYEQYF.

The chain is built from TRBV7-2 and TRBJ2-3; D is unclear. CDR3 size: 13 residues. From germline, CDR1 is SGHTA and CDR2 FQGNSA. V shed 2 bases and J shed 4 bases, with 7 bases lying between them. CDR3 in amino acids: CASSLLVADTQYF. The CDR3 DNA is TGTGCCAGCAGCTTACTAGTCGCAGATACGCAGTATTTT.

This chain uses TRBV7-6 with TRBJ2-3; TRBD2 aligns across 10 bases. V dropped 5 bases and J dropped 2; count of bases not matched to a gene: 13. Germline assignment: CDR1 SGHVS and CDR2 FNYEAQ. This CDR3 spans 18 amino acids. CDR3 bases: TGTGCCAGCAGCGTCCCCGTAGCGGGGGGCTCCCTCACAGATACGCAGTATTTT. It codes for CASSVPVAGGSLTDTQYF.

For this clonotype: A much larger clone sits a single nucleotide away, making a read error possible. The J gene is TRBJ1-2, the V gene TRBV10-2, with 7 nucleotides matching TRBD1. Per germline, CDR1 WSHSY and CDR2 SAAADI. The CDR3 runs 13 residues. V lost 7 bases to trimming and J lost 7 bases; unmatched junction nucleotides: 9. The chain's CDR3 is CASNGQGGGGYTF. The DNA of the CDR3 is TGCGCCAGCAATGGCCAGGGGGGGGGTGGCTACACCTTC.

Only a few counts were recorded for this clonotype. V usage is TRBV20-1 and J usage is TRBJ2-5, with 9 bases identical to TRBD2. The CDR3 extends over 13 amino acids. The germline CDR1 and CDR2 sequences are DFQATT and SNEGSKA (reference sequence). Unmatched junction bases numbered 9, after V lost 0 bases and J lost 13 bases. The CDR3 is CSARDFHSTSGYF. The CDR3 region has the DNA TGCAGTGCTAGAGATTTCCATTCGACTAGCGGGTACTTC.

The V gene is TRBV5-1, the J gene TRBJ1-2; D unresolved. Germline CDR1 SGHRS, CDR2 YFSETQ. V lost 1 base and J 8 bases, leaving 6 bases between the germline ends. The CDR3 sequence is 11 residues long. The CDR3 here is CASSLNNGYTF. For the CDR3, the DNA is TGCGCCAGCAGCTTGAATAACGGCTACACCTTC.

There are a few counts of this clonotype. With a much larger clone just one base away, this may be a read error. This chain joins TRBV20-1 and TRBJ2-7; 9 bases are shared with TRBD1. Germline CDR1 and CDR2: DFQATT and SNEGSKA (reference sequence). The length of the CDR3 is 13 residues. Germline trimming cut 5 bases from V and 3 bases from J; bases unmatched to any gene: 5. CDR3 in DNA: TGCAGTGCTGGGGGGGACAGGGACTACGAGCAGTACTTC. Its protein is CSAGGDRDYEQYF.

The chain has TRBV5-8 and TRBJ2-3; no definite D call. The germline V gene has CDR1 SGHTS and CDR2 YDEGEE. Trimming removed 1 base at V and 3 bases at J, with 12 bases between. The CDR3 is 15 residues long. The CDR3 DNA reads as TGTGCCAGCAGCTTGATGGGGTCCCGTACAGATACGCAGTATTTT. Its translation: CASSLMGSRTDTQYF.

The chain employs TRBV5-1 and TRBJ1-1; the D gene is possibly TRBD1 (6 bases). The V and J ends lost 7 bases and 3 bases respectively, with 19 bases between them. CDR3 length equals 15 residues. In germline, CDR1 is SGHRS, CDR2 YFSETQ. The CDR3 protein is CASEGETGRDTEAFF. The CDR3 nucleotides read TGCGCCAGCGAGGGGGAAACAGGGCGGGACACTGAAGCTTTCTTT.

This chain links TRBV5-1 with TRBJ1-1; the D is unclear. The CDR3 has 19 amino acids. The V end was cut by 0 bases, the J end by 0 bases, with 21 bases between. CDR1 is SGHRS and CDR2 is YFSETQ in the germline V gene. DNA for the CDR3: TGCGCCAGCAGCTTGGGTTCCCTGAGGTCCCCACGAGTGAACACTGAAGCTTTCTTT. As protein: CASSLGSLRSPRVNTEAFF.

The chain couples TRBV2 to TRBJ2-7; the D is unclear. The length of the CDR3 is 11 residues. V was trimmed by 7 bases and J by 2 bases, leaving 6 bases between them. Germline-derived CDR1 and CDR2 are SNHLY and FYNNEI. The CDR3 is CASMVPYEQYF. CDR3 coding DNA: TGTGCCAGCATGGTCCCCTACGAGCAGTACTTC.

This clonotype was counted only a few times. CDR3 bases: TGCGCCAGCAGCAAGGATGGGACAGGGAGGAATGAGCAGTTCTTC. This encodes CASSKDGTGRNEQFF. V usage is TRBV5-1 and J usage is TRBJ2-1; 9 bases align to TRBD1. From germline, CDR1 is SGHRS and CDR2 YFSETQ. Unmatched junction bases numbered 9, after V lost 4 bases and J lost 7 bases. The length of the CDR3 is 15 residues.

This clonotype has at least ten counts. The chain recombines TRBV5-1 with TRBJ2-7; 9 nucleotides line up with TRBD1. CDR1 SGHRS and CDR2 YFSETQ come from the germline V gene. V was clipped by 0 bases and J by 7 bases; unmatched bases: 5. The CDR3 has 14 amino acids. CDR3 loop: CASSLVGQGDEQYF. CDR3 coding DNA: TGCGCCAGCAGCTTGGTGGGACAGGGAGATGAGCAGTACTTC.

The CDR3 reads CASSGGTGDWGYTF. The CDR3 bases are TGTGCCAGCAGTGGGGGGACAGGGGATTGGGGCTACACCTTC. V usage is TRBV6-1 and J usage is TRBJ1-2, with 10 bases that match TRBD1. Germline-derived CDR1 and CDR2 are MNHNS and SASEGT. Germline trimming cut 4 bases from V and 8 bases from J; bases unmatched to any gene: 7. The length of the CDR3 is 14 residues.

The CDR3 DNA reads as TGCGCCAGCAGCTTGGACAGGTTCCATAATTCACCCCTCCACTTT. Its protein is CASSLDRFHNSPLHF. The chain combines TRBV5-1 with TRBJ1-6; D might be TRBD1 (5 bases). This CDR3 is 15 amino acids long. Germline V lookup: CDR1 SGHRS, CDR2 YFSETQ. V gave up 0 bases and J gave up 5 bases, with 9 bases separating them.

The rearrangement links TRBV29-1 to TRBJ2-1; D ambiguous. Deletions cut 6 bases from V and 9 bases from J, with 12 bases between. The CDR3 is made up of 11 amino acids. Germline CDR1 reads SQVTM; CDR2 reads ANQGSEA. CDR3 region: CSVGIRFEQFF. The CDR3 region has the DNA TGCAGCGTCGGAATCCGGTTTGAGCAGTTCTTC.

This clonotype has only a few counts. V usage is TRBV20-1 and J usage is TRBJ1-1, with TRBD1 matching over 12 bases. The CDR3 is made up of 17 amino acids. Germline values: CDR1 DFQATT, CDR2 SNEGSKA (reference sequence). The ends lost 6 bases at V and 0 bases at J; junction bases unmatched: 11. The CDR3 spells CSAGQGALTTMNTEAFF. CDR3 in DNA: TGCAGTGCGGGACAGGGGGCCCTTACTACCATGAACACTGAAGCTTTCTTT.

The sample holds a few counts of this clonotype. The J gene is TRBJ2-3, the V gene TRBV5-4; TRBD2 aligns across 7 bases. This CDR3 comprises 15 residues. J was trimmed by 2 bases and V by 4 bases; bases with no gene match: 7. From germline, CDR1 is SGHNT and CDR2 YYREEE (reference sequence). CDR3 sequence: CASSPEGTNTDTQYF. The CDR3 bases are TGTGCCAGCAGCCCGGAAGGGACTAACACAGATACGCAGTATTTT.